Listed here are 10 T cell receptor beta chains from one sample, sequenced in a study of OX40 agonist ivuxolimab in advanced cancers. The table came from immunoSEQ multiplex PCR; TCRdb's copy has only in-frame clones and leaves some out. This sample yields roughly 50,000 clones, of which around 83% are seen a single time; approximately 1% belongs to the top ten. This material consisted of CD4+ or CD8+ T cells sorted from blood, taken in a trial of the OX40 agonist ivuxolimab. All receptors derive from an adult with an advanced solid tumor such as melanoma, head and neck, liver or kidney cancer.

This rearrangement joins TRBV5-1 to TRBJ2-3, with D maybe TRBD2 (6 bases). Germline CDR1 is SGHRS and CDR2 is YFSETQ. There are 15 residues in the CDR3. Trimming left V 5 bases short and J 2 bases short, with 15 bases between. CDR3 residues: CASSGDWPNTDTQYF. The CDR3 coding sequence is TGCGCCAGCAGTGGGGACTGGCCGAACACAGATACGCAGTATTTT.

The chain links TRBV7-2 to TRBJ1-1; possibly TRBD1 for D (5 bases). CDR1 is SGHTA, CDR2 FQGNSA, per germline. V was pared by 6 bases and J by 1 base, with 12 bases between. The CDR3 is made up of 14 amino acids. CDR3 residues: CASRSQVWNTEAFF. The CDR3 DNA reads TGTGCCAGCAGATCACAGGTATGGAACACTGAAGCTTTCTTT.

V gene TRBV6-1 combines with J gene TRBJ1-2, with 8 bases fitting TRBD1. Germline V CDR1 and CDR2: MNHNS, SASEGT. The CDR3 sequence is 13 residues long. J gave up 4 bases and V 6 bases, and 4 bases lay outside the gene matches. Here the CDR3 reads CASSPDRAYGYTF. The CDR3 DNA is TGTGCCAGCAGCCCGGACAGGGCCTATGGCTACACCTTC.

This chain connects TRBV11-3 to TRBJ2-6; TRBD1 might be the D (6 bases). This CDR3 has 17 residues. V dropped 5 bases and J dropped 0 bases, with 14 bases sitting between them. CDR1 SGHNT and CDR2 YENEEA come from the germline V gene. The CDR3 here is CASSRGLQGSGANVLTF. The DNA for the CDR3 is TGTGCCAGCAGCCGAGGGCTACAGGGCTCTGGGGCCAACGTCCTGACTTTC.

This clone showed up just once. The chain combines TRBV7-2 with TRBJ2-3; D is perhaps TRBD2 (6 bases). The ends were cut back, 5 bases at V and 3 bases at J, with 12 bases in the middle. CDR1 is SGHTA and CDR2 is FQGNSA in the germline V gene. The CDR3 has 14 amino acids. CDR3 nucleotides: TGTGCCAGCAGCCCAGTTGGGGGGACAGATACGCAGTATTTT. Protein sequence: CASSPVGGTDTQYF. Using reference TRBV7-2 and TRBJ2-3 for the parts outside the CDR3, the full variable domain is GAGVSQSPSNKVTEKGKDVELRCDPISGHTALYWYRQSLGQGLEFLIYFQGNSAPDKSGLPSDRFSAERTGGSVSTLTIQRTQQEDSAVYLCASSPVGGTDTQYFGPGTRLTVL.

This clone has just a few counts. This chain links TRBV4-1 with TRBJ1-2, with TRBD1 as a possible D gene (6 bases). Trimming stripped 0 bases from V and 4 bases from J, with 15 bases between. Germline loops: CDR1 MGHRA, CDR2 YSYEKL. This CDR3 is 16 amino acids long. The CDR3 reads CASSQDRSGTLYGYTF. The CDR3 coding sequence is TGCGCCAGCAGCCAAGATCGTAGCGGGACACTCTATGGCTACACCTTC.

J is TRBJ2-6 and V is TRBV5-8; tentative D call: TRBD1 (6 bases). The CDR3 spans 16 residues. Trimming removed 4 bases from V and 3 bases from J, with 14 bases in between. Germline lookup yields CDR1 SGHTS and CDR2 YDEGEE. The CDR3 sequence: CASSPGAGSGANVLTF. CDR3 coding DNA: TGTGCCAGCAGCCCAGGGGCAGGTAGTGGGGCCAACGTCCTGACTTTC.

In its sample, this clone was seen a few times. This chain uses TRBV10-3 with TRBJ1-2, with TRBD1 identical over 8 bases. CDR1 is ENHRY, CDR2 SYGVKD, per germline. Germline trimming cut 1 base from V and 7 bases from J; bases unmatched to any gene: 11. The length of the CDR3 is 16 residues. The CDR3, as DNA: TGTGCCATCAGTGAGTTCTCCTTGCGGACAGGGAGTGGCTACACCTTC. Translated, it gives CAISEFSLRTGSGYTF.

This clone was counted a few times. The chain links TRBV18 to TRBJ1-6, with 11 bases aligning to TRBD1. This CDR3 has 14 residues. With 5 bases clipped from V and 9 bases from J, the junction kept 3 bases outside the gene matches. CDR1 KGHSH and CDR2 LQKENI come from the germline V gene. The CDR3 reads CASSKDRGRSPLHF. DNA for the CDR3: TGTGCCAGCTCAAAGGACAGGGGGCGTTCACCCCTCCACTTT.

This rearrangement joins TRBV7-8 to TRBJ1-1, with 8 bases that match TRBD1. CDR1 SGHVS and CDR2 FQNEAQ come from the germline V gene. V dropped 5 bases and J dropped 4; count of bases not matched to a gene: 9. The CDR3 contains 15 residues. DNA of the CDR3: TGTGCCAGCAGCGGGCTCGGACAGGGCAGCACTGAAGCTTTCTTT. This encodes CASSGLGQGSTEAFF.